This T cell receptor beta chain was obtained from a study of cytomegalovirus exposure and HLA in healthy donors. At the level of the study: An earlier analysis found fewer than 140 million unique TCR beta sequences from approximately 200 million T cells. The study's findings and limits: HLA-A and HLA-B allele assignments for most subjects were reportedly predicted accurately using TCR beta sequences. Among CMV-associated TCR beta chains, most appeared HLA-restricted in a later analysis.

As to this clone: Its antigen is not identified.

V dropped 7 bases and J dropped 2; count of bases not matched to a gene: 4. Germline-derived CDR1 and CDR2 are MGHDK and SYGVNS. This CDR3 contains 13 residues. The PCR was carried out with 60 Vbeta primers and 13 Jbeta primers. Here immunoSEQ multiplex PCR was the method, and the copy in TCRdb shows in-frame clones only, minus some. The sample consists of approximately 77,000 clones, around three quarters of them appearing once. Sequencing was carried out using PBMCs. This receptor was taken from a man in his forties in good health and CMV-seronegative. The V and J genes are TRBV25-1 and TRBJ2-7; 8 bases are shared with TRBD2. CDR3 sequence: CASTREGPYEQYF. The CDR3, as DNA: TGTGCCAGCACCCGGGAGGGTCCCTACGAGCAGTACTTC.